This is a list of T cell receptor beta chains from one sample in a study of beta chain features in type 1 diabetes. TCRdb keeps only in-frame clones here, not all; method: immunoSEQ multiplex PCR. The profile shows 400,000 or so clones, over 8.5% of them singletons. The sequencing input was central memory CD4+ T cells from blood. These receptors came from a man aged 25-45 years with type 1 diabetes. The CDR3 runs from the conserved cysteine through the conserved F or W. Fields, in order: J gene, clone size, D gene, V gene, CDR3 DNA, CDR3 protein. The D gene is left open where the match is weak. Clone size is not always given. Where it is, it says once, few, many or a class for expanded clones.

J gene: TRBJ1-1
clone size: -
D gene: -
V gene: TRBV7-3
CDR3 DNA: TGTGCCAGCAGCTTAAGCGGGACGAACACTGAAGCTTTCTTT
CDR3 protein: CASSLSGTNTEAFF

J gene: TRBJ2-5
clone size: -
D gene: -
V gene: TRBV30
CDR3 DNA: TGTGCCTGGACTATAGGGCAAGAGACCCAGTACTTC
CDR3 protein: CAWTIGQETQYF

J gene: TRBJ2-1
clone size: -
D gene: -
V gene: TRBV11-3
CDR3 DNA: TGTGCCAGCAGCTTAGGCGGGAATGAGAATGAGCAGTTCTTC
CDR3 protein: CASSLGGNENEQFF

J gene: TRBJ2-5
clone size: -
D gene: -
V gene: TRBV7-2
CDR3 DNA: TGTGCCAGCAGCTCCGAGTCCCAAGAGACCCAGTACTTC
CDR3 protein: CASSSESQETQYF

J gene: TRBJ2-5
clone size: -
D gene: -
V gene: TRBV27
CDR3 DNA: TGTGCCAGCAGCCGCACGACTCGGGGCGCCGGGTTCGAGACCCAGTACTTC
CDR3 protein: CASSRTTRGAGFETQYF

J gene: TRBJ1-5
clone size: -
D gene: TRBD1
V gene: TRBV2
CDR3 DNA: TGTGCCAGCAGCCCTGACGGTGTCAGGGGGAATCAGCCCCAGCATTTT
CDR3 protein: CASSPDGVRGNQPQHF

J gene: TRBJ2-2
clone size: few
D gene: TRBD2
V gene: TRBV11-2
CDR3 DNA: TGTGCCAGCACTCAAGCGGGAATGAACACCGGGGAGCTGTTTTTT
CDR3 protein: CASTQAGMNTGELFF

J gene: TRBJ2-5
clone size: few
D gene: -
V gene: TRBV4-1
CDR3 DNA: TGCGCCAGCAGCCAAGAAGGGGAGACCCAGTACTTC
CDR3 protein: CASSQEGETQYF

J gene: TRBJ2-7
clone size: -
D gene: TRBD1
V gene: TRBV6-5
CDR3 DNA: TGTGCCATCAGCGAGACCGGGACAGGGGGCGACGAGCAGTACTTC
CDR3 protein: CAISETGTGGDEQYF

J gene: TRBJ2-2
clone size: -
D gene: TRBD2
V gene: TRBV29-1
CDR3 DNA: TGCAGCGTTGAATCCTCCGGCGGAGCGGGAGGGGGCACCAGGGAGCTGTTTTTT
CDR3 protein: CSVESSGGAGGGTRELFF

J gene: TRBJ1-3
clone size: -
D gene: TRBD1
V gene: TRBV7-6
CDR3 DNA: TGTGCCAGCAGCTTAGCCCCGGGACAGGGGGAGAACACCATATATTTT
CDR3 protein: CASSLAPGQGENTIYF

J gene: TRBJ2-5
clone size: few
D gene: TRBD1
V gene: TRBV28
CDR3 DNA: TGTGCCAGCAGTGTGCCTTACAGGGGCCAGACCCAGTACTTC
CDR3 protein: CASSVPYRGQTQYF

J gene: TRBJ2-1
clone size: -
D gene: TRBD2
V gene: TRBV5-6
CDR3 DNA: TGTGCCAGCAGCTTGGCACTAGCGGGAGGTGAGCAGTTCTTC
CDR3 protein: CASSLALAGGEQFF

J gene: TRBJ2-1
clone size: many
D gene: TRBD2
V gene: TRBV7-8
CDR3 DNA: TGTGCCAGCAGCTTAGTTCCGACTAGCGGGAGCAATGAGCAGTTCTTC
CDR3 protein: CASSLVPTSGSNEQFF

J gene: TRBJ2-1
clone size: few
D gene: TRBD2
V gene: TRBV6-1
CDR3 DNA: TGTGCCAGCAGTGGGAGGCTAGCGGGAGGGGACAATGAGCAGTTCTTC
CDR3 protein: CASSGRLAGGDNEQFF

J gene: TRBJ2-7
clone size: few
D gene: TRBD2
V gene: TRBV6-1
CDR3 DNA: TGTGCCAGCAGTGATCCGGGACTAGCGCTCTACGAGCAGTACTTC
CDR3 protein: CASSDPGLALYEQYF

J gene: TRBJ1-2
clone size: -
D gene: TRBD1
V gene: TRBV7-9
CDR3 DNA: TGTGCCAGCAGCTTAGAAGGGGGCGCTGGCTACACCTTC
CDR3 protein: CASSLEGGAGYTF

J gene: TRBJ2-5
clone size: few
D gene: -
V gene: TRBV4-1
CDR3 DNA: TGTGCCAGCAGCCCACCAAGGTCTCAAGAGACCCAGTACTTC
CDR3 protein: CASSPPRSQETQYF

J gene: TRBJ2-7
clone size: many
D gene: -
V gene: TRBV10-3
CDR3 DNA: TGTGCCATCAGTGGTGGTGCGGGGGCCCCCTCCTACGAGCAGTACTTC
CDR3 protein: CAISGGAGAPSYEQYF

J gene: TRBJ2-2
clone size: -
D gene: TRBD1
V gene: TRBV5-4
CDR3 DNA: TGTGCCAGCTGGACAGGGGCGGAGGACACCGGGGAGCTGTTTTTT
CDR3 protein: CASWTGAEDTGELFF

J gene: TRBJ2-2
clone size: few
D gene: TRBD1
V gene: TRBV27
CDR3 DNA: TGTGCCAGCAGTTTAAAGGGGGCTGGCACCGGGGAGCTGTTTTTT
CDR3 protein: CASSLKGAGTGELFF

J gene: TRBJ2-3
clone size: many
D gene: -
V gene: TRBV28
CDR3 DNA: TGTGCCAGCAGTTTATCGAGAGATACGCAGTATTTT
CDR3 protein: CASSLSRDTQYF

J gene: TRBJ2-1
clone size: -
D gene: -
V gene: TRBV29-1
CDR3 DNA: TGCAGCGTTTCTATGCGGTTGGACAATGAGCAGTTCTTC
CDR3 protein: CSVSMRLDNEQFF

J gene: TRBJ2-5
clone size: -
D gene: -
V gene: TRBV19
CDR3 DNA: TGTGCCAGTAGTATAGAGGCGTACCAAGAGACCCAGTACTTC
CDR3 protein: CASSIEAYQETQYF

J gene: TRBJ2-7
clone size: -
D gene: -
V gene: TRBV7-9
CDR3 DNA: TGTGCCAGCAGCCAAGACAGTCCAGGGCAGTACTTC
CDR3 protein: CASSQDSPGQYF

J gene: TRBJ2-7
clone size: few
D gene: -
V gene: TRBV19
CDR3 DNA: TGTGCCAGTAGTATTCGGGTCCGCTCCTACGAGCAGTACTTC
CDR3 protein: CASSIRVRSYEQYF

J gene: TRBJ1-5
clone size: few
D gene: -
V gene: TRBV7-2
CDR3 DNA: TGTGCCAGCAGCTTCTATAGCAATCAGCCCCAGCATTTT
CDR3 protein: CASSFYSNQPQHF

J gene: TRBJ2-1
clone size: -
D gene: -
V gene: TRBV6-5
CDR3 DNA: TGTGCCAGCAATCAGCGGCCGTCTAATGAGCAGTTCTTC
CDR3 protein: CASNQRPSNEQFF

J gene: TRBJ2-5
clone size: -
D gene: -
V gene: TRBV4-1
CDR3 DNA: TGCGCCAGCAGCCAGGCCTTAGAGACCCAGTACTTC
CDR3 protein: CASSQALETQYF

J gene: TRBJ2-3
clone size: -
D gene: -
V gene: TRBV19
CDR3 DNA: TGTGCCAGTAGTATAGTAGGCGGGAGCACAGATACGCAGTATTTT
CDR3 protein: CASSIVGGSTDTQYF

J gene: TRBJ1-5
clone size: few
D gene: -
V gene: TRBV27
CDR3 DNA: TGTGCCAGCAGTTGGGGGGGCAATCAGCCCCAGCATTTT
CDR3 protein: CASSWGGNQPQHF

J gene: TRBJ2-5
clone size: few
D gene: -
V gene: TRBV27
CDR3 DNA: TGTGCCAGCAGCCCCCGACCGCCAAACGGGGGAGAGACCCAGTACTTC
CDR3 protein: CASSPRPPNGGETQYF

J gene: TRBJ2-3
clone size: few
D gene: -
V gene: TRBV5-4
CDR3 DNA: TGTGCCAGCAGCTTGAGAGCGGTTTCCACAGATACGCAGTATTTT
CDR3 protein: CASSLRAVSTDTQYF

J gene: TRBJ2-1
clone size: few
D gene: -
V gene: TRBV19
CDR3 DNA: TGTGCCAGTAGTAAATTGAGCTCCTACAATGAGCAGTTCTTC
CDR3 protein: CASSKLSSYNEQFF

J gene: TRBJ1-3
clone size: few
D gene: -
V gene: TRBV5-1
CDR3 DNA: TGCGCCAGCAGCTTATTCGCCCCGGGCAGCTCTGGAAACACCATATATTTT
CDR3 protein: CASSLFAPGSSGNTIYF

J gene: TRBJ2-1
clone size: many
D gene: TRBD2
V gene: TRBV11-1
CDR3 DNA: TGTGCCAGCAGCAGACTAGCGGGAGGGTATGAGCAGTTCTTC
CDR3 protein: CASSRLAGGYEQFF

J gene: TRBJ1-1
clone size: -
D gene: TRBD1
V gene: TRBV19
CDR3 DNA: TGTGCCAGTAGTACCTTGGACAGGGGGCAAAATGAAGCTTTCTTT
CDR3 protein: CASSTLDRGQNEAFF

J gene: TRBJ2-3
clone size: few
D gene: TRBD2
V gene: TRBV4-3
CDR3 DNA: TGCGCCAGCAGCCAAGAGTACGGGACTAGCATTCGGACAGATACGCAGTATTTT
CDR3 protein: CASSQEYGTSIRTDTQYF

J gene: TRBJ2-7
clone size: -
D gene: -
V gene: TRBV19
CDR3 DNA: TGTGCCAGTAGCCCAACCGGGGGTTGGGCGTCCTACGAGCAGTACTTC
CDR3 protein: CASSPTGGWASYEQYF

J gene: TRBJ1-2
clone size: -
D gene: -
V gene: TRBV28
CDR3 DNA: TGTGCCAGCAGTTTACTCCAGACCTCGGGTGGCTACACCTTC
CDR3 protein: CASSLLQTSGGYTF

J gene: TRBJ2-1
clone size: few
D gene: TRBD2
V gene: TRBV28
CDR3 DNA: TGTGCCAGCAGCGGGACTAGCGGGAGCCAGAATGAGCAGTTCTTC
CDR3 protein: CASSGTSGSQNEQFF

J gene: TRBJ1-2
clone size: -
D gene: -
V gene: TRBV6-5
CDR3 DNA: TGTGCCAGCAGTGCCGGCGGGGGCCACTATGGCTACACCTTC
CDR3 protein: CASSAGGGHYGYTF

J gene: TRBJ2-1
clone size: many
D gene: TRBD2
V gene: TRBV19
CDR3 DNA: TGTGCCAGTAGTCTCGGACTAGAGTTAGGCGATGAGCAGTTCTTC
CDR3 protein: CASSLGLELGDEQFF

J gene: TRBJ1-5
clone size: few
D gene: -
V gene: TRBV28
CDR3 DNA: TGTGCCAGCAGTTTAGCCCAGGCGGGTCAGCCCCAGCATTTT
CDR3 protein: CASSLAQAGQPQHF

J gene: TRBJ1-2
clone size: -
D gene: -
V gene: TRBV30
CDR3 DNA: TGTGCCTGGAGTGTACAAGGGTCTGGCTACACCTTC
CDR3 protein: CAWSVQGSGYTF

J gene: TRBJ1-2
clone size: few
D gene: -
V gene: TRBV5-1
CDR3 DNA: TGCGCCAGCAGCTTGGCCGGGTTAGATGGCTACACCTTC
CDR3 protein: CASSLAGLDGYTF

J gene: TRBJ2-5
clone size: few
D gene: -
V gene: TRBV20-1
CDR3 DNA: TGCAGTGCTAGAATCCAAGAGACCCAGTACTTC
CDR3 protein: CSARIQETQYF

J gene: TRBJ1-3
clone size: few
D gene: -
V gene: TRBV11-2
CDR3 DNA: TGTGCCAGCAGCTTAACGGGAGTGCCACCTGGAAACACCATATATTTT
CDR3 protein: CASSLTGVPPGNTIYF

J gene: TRBJ2-1
clone size: few
D gene: TRBD1
V gene: TRBV27
CDR3 DNA: TGTGCCAGCAGCCTAAGACAGGGGGCAGGTTATGAGCAGTTCTTC
CDR3 protein: CASSLRQGAGYEQFF

J gene: TRBJ2-1
clone size: -
D gene: TRBD2
V gene: TRBV28
CDR3 DNA: TGTGCCAGCATTTCTATGAGCGGGAGGGCCAACAATGAGCAGTTCTTC
CDR3 protein: CASISMSGRANNEQFF

J gene: TRBJ1-1
clone size: few
D gene: -
V gene: TRBV11-3
CDR3 DNA: TGTGCCAGCAGCTCCTGGGGGTACACTGAAGCTTTCTTT
CDR3 protein: CASSSWGYTEAFF

J gene: TRBJ2-7
clone size: -
D gene: TRBD2
V gene: TRBV27
CDR3 DNA: TGTGCCAGCAGTTCCCTCGCTAGCGGTGGTTACGAGCAGTACTTC
CDR3 protein: CASSSLASGGYEQYF